The 13 T cell receptor beta chains below all came from one sample that was sequenced in a study of beta chain features in type 1 diabetes. Investigators reverse transcribed all isolated RNA, so they sequenced expressed TCRB transcripts. Profiled with immunoSEQ multiplex PCR; TCRdb holds only in-frame clones, not every one. The table records 15,000 or so clones, about 40% of them present only once. Sequencing was carried out using stem cell memory CD4+ T cells from blood. The receptors were sampled from a woman in her forties in good health.

In its sample, this clone was seen once. The chain combines TRBV11-2 with TRBJ1-6, with TRBD1 matching 9 bases. Germline loops: CDR1 SGHAT, CDR2 FQNNGV. The ends lost 7 bases at V and 8 bases at J; junction bases unmatched: 9. This CDR3 is 15 amino acids long. CDR3 sequence: CASNIAGTGHSPLHF. The CDR3 region has the DNA TGTGCCAGCAACATAGCCGGGACAGGGCATTCACCCCTCCACTTT.

The CDR3 DNA follows: TGTGCCAGTAGTACTAGCGCAGAGACCCAGTACTTC. Its translation: CASSTSAETQYF. The chain recombines TRBV19 with TRBJ2-5, with D tentatively TRBD2 (6 bases). Trimming took 4 bases from V and 4 from J, leaving 7 bases between them. This CDR3 spans 12 amino acids. The germline V gene encodes CDR1 LNHDA and CDR2 SQIVND (reference sequence). The entire variable domain, with the rest obtained from reference TRBV19 and TRBJ2-5, is as follows: DGGITQSPKYLFRKEGQNVTLSCEQNLNHDAMYWYRQDPGQGLRLIYYSQIVNDFQKGDIAEGYSVSREKKESFPLTVTSAQKNPTAFYLCASSTSAETQYFGPGTRLLVL.

CDR3 in amino acids: CASSSRSSGGRETQYF. Written as DNA, the CDR3 is TGTGCCAGCAGCTCCCGTTCTAGCGGGGGGAGAGAGACCCAGTACTTC. The chain uses TRBV7-2 and TRBJ2-5, with 11 nucleotides matching TRBD2. The CDR3 is made up of 16 amino acids. Per germline, CDR1 SGHTA and CDR2 FQGNSA. Germline trimming cut 4 bases from V and 4 bases from J; bases unmatched to any gene: 8.

V gene TRBV4-1 combines with J gene TRBJ1-5; D perhaps matches TRBD1 (6 bases). Germline V gene lookup returns CDR1 MGHRA and CDR2 YSYEKL. V gave up 2 bases and J gave up 5 bases, with 19 bases separating them. The CDR3 covers 17 residues. This CDR3 is CASSQPTGIKGDQPQHF. Here the CDR3 DNA reads TGCGCCAGCAGCCAACCCACAGGAATCAAGGGGGATCAGCCCCAGCATTTT.

J is TRBJ1-1 and V is TRBV7-2; D may be TRBD1 (5 bases). The CDR3 consists of 14 residues. Between the trimmed V and J ends, which lost 2 bases and 5 bases, there was a span of 12 bases. Germline-derived CDR1 and CDR2 are SGHTA and FQGNSA. The CDR3 DNA sequence: TGTGCCAGCAGCTTACACGCAGGGAGGACTGAAGCTTTCTTT. It encodes CASSLHAGRTEAFF.

Only a few counts were recorded for this clone. The genes are TRBV21-1 and TRBJ2-5; whether TRBD2, the table's D call, matches the DNA was not checked. TRBV21-1 is a pseudogene segment. The CDR3 covers 16 residues. The CDR3 sequence is CASSKVGGLYQETQYF. DNA of the CDR3: TGTGCCAGCAGCAAAGTGGGCGGGCTGTACCAAGAGACCCAGTACTTC.

This clone was observed a single time. This chain uses TRBV5-1 with TRBJ1-2; maybe TRBD1 (6 bases). Trimming cost V 4 bases and J 0 bases, with 10 bases left between them. Germline-derived CDR1 and CDR2 are SGHRS and YFSETQ. The CDR3 has 14 amino acids. The CDR3 DNA reads as TGCGCCAGCAGCCCCGGGACAACTAACTATGGCTACACCTTC. This encodes CASSPGTTNYGYTF. Combining the CDR3 with reference TRBV5-1 and TRBJ1-2 gives the whole variable domain KAGVTQTPRYLIKTRGQQVTLSCSPISGHRSVSWYQQTPGQGLQFLFEYFSETQRNKGNFPGRFSGRQFSNSRSEMNVSTLELGDSALYLCASSPGTTNYGYTFGSGTRLTVV.

The chain has TRBV5-1 and TRBJ1-6; TRBD1 aligns across 8 bases. Germline V gene sequence: CDR1 SGHRS, CDR2 YFSETQ. The CDR3 is 16 amino acids. V shed 0 bases, J shed 14 bases, and the junction held 13 bases outside the gene matches. The CDR3 DNA is TGCGCCAGCAGCTTGGTCCCGACAGGGGCTTACGCATCCCTCCACTTT. Translating it yields CASSLVPTGAYASLHF.

Only a few counts were recorded for this clone. The chain couples TRBV6-1 to TRBJ1-2; 7 nucleotides match TRBD1. Germline CDR1 and CDR2: MNHNS and SASEGT. The junction had 2 bases not matched to a gene; V was cut back by 4 bases and J by 3 bases. This CDR3 comprises 13 residues. The CDR3 nucleotides read TGTGCCAGCAGTGCTACAGGGGACTATGGCTACACCTTC. Protein sequence: CASSATGDYGYTF.

There are a few counts of this clone. This chain joins TRBV7-8 and TRBJ1-1; 9 bases align to TRBD1. This CDR3 contains 16 residues. V lost 3 bases and J lost 0; bases outside the gene matches: 5. Germline V lookup: CDR1 SGHVS, CDR2 FQNEAQ. The CDR3 reads CASSFPGQGLNTEAFF. For the CDR3, the DNA is TGTGCCAGCAGCTTCCCGGGACAGGGTTTGAACACTGAAGCTTTCTTT. The complete variable domain, with remaining parts taken from reference TRBV7-8 and TRBJ1-1, reads GAGVSQSPRYKVAKRGQDVALRCDPISGHVSLFWYQQALGQGPEFLTYFQNEAQLDKSGLPSDRFFAERPEGSVSTLKIQRTQQEDSAVYLCASSFPGQGLNTEAFFGQGTRLTVV.

V gene TRBV10-3 combines with J gene TRBJ1-1; possibly TRBD1 for D (5 bases). CDR1 and CDR2 from the germline V gene are ENHRY and SYGVKD. This CDR3 has 19 amino acids. Trimming took off 1 base at V and 1 base at J, with 22 bases between the two ends. CDR3 nucleotides: TGTGCCATCAGTGAGTTAATCCGGGACCCGGGAGGGACGAACACTGAAGCTTTCTTT. Amino acids: CAISELIRDPGGTNTEAFF.

This clone was seen once. V gene TRBV7-6 combines with J gene TRBJ2-4; no reliable D call. V lost 4 bases and J lost 6, with 10 bases in between. The CDR3 spans 13 residues. The germline CDR1 and CDR2 sequences are SGHVS and FNYEAQ. The CDR3 region has the DNA TGTGCCAGCAGCTCAACTCTCGGAAACATTCAGTACTTC. Its protein product is CASSSTLGNIQYF. The full variable domain, rest sourced from reference TRBV7-6 and TRBJ2-4, is GAGVSQSPRYKVTKRGQDVALRCDPISGHVSLYWYRQALGQGPEFLTYFNYEAQQDKSGLPNDRFSAERPEGSISTLTIQRTEQRDSAMYRCASSSTLGNIQYFGAGTRLSVL.

This clone was counted between two and nine times. V is TRBV21-1 and J is TRBJ1-2; the table names TRBD1, a call not compared with the DNA. TRBV21-1 is labeled a pseudogene. CDR3 length equals 15 residues. CDR3 loop: CASSRSTVMYYGYTF. CDR3 in DNA: TGTGCCAGCAGCAGATCGACAGTAATGTACTATGGCTACACCTTC.